The sequence of this T cell receptor beta chain was determined in a study of blood T cell repertoires in COVID-19. Whole-study context: Sources were T cells, B-cell-depleted T cells, or PBMCs; the material itself was cDNA or gDNA.

Some clones are missing from TCRdb's copy, which holds only in-frame ones; the method was immunoSEQ multiplex PCR. The sample has 190,000 or so clones; about 84% are singletons. Participant age was roughly 18 to 100 years, and participants resided in approximately 24 US areas. Looked up from germline, CDR1 is MNHNY and CDR2 is SVGAGI (reference sequence). The CDR3 extends over 14 amino acids. The germline V and J ends were trimmed by 3 bases and 4 bases, with 12 bases remaining between them. Sequencing was performed on PBMCs or T cells enriched from blood (not recorded which). V gene TRBV6-6 combines with J gene TRBJ1-2; TRBD1 is a possible D gene (5 bases). The source of this sequence is a woman aged 25 to 39 who had recovered from COVID-19. The CDR3 spells CASSYQGSVYGYTF. In DNA form, the CDR3 reads TGTGCCAGCAGTTATCAGGGCTCGGTCTATGGCTACACCTTC.